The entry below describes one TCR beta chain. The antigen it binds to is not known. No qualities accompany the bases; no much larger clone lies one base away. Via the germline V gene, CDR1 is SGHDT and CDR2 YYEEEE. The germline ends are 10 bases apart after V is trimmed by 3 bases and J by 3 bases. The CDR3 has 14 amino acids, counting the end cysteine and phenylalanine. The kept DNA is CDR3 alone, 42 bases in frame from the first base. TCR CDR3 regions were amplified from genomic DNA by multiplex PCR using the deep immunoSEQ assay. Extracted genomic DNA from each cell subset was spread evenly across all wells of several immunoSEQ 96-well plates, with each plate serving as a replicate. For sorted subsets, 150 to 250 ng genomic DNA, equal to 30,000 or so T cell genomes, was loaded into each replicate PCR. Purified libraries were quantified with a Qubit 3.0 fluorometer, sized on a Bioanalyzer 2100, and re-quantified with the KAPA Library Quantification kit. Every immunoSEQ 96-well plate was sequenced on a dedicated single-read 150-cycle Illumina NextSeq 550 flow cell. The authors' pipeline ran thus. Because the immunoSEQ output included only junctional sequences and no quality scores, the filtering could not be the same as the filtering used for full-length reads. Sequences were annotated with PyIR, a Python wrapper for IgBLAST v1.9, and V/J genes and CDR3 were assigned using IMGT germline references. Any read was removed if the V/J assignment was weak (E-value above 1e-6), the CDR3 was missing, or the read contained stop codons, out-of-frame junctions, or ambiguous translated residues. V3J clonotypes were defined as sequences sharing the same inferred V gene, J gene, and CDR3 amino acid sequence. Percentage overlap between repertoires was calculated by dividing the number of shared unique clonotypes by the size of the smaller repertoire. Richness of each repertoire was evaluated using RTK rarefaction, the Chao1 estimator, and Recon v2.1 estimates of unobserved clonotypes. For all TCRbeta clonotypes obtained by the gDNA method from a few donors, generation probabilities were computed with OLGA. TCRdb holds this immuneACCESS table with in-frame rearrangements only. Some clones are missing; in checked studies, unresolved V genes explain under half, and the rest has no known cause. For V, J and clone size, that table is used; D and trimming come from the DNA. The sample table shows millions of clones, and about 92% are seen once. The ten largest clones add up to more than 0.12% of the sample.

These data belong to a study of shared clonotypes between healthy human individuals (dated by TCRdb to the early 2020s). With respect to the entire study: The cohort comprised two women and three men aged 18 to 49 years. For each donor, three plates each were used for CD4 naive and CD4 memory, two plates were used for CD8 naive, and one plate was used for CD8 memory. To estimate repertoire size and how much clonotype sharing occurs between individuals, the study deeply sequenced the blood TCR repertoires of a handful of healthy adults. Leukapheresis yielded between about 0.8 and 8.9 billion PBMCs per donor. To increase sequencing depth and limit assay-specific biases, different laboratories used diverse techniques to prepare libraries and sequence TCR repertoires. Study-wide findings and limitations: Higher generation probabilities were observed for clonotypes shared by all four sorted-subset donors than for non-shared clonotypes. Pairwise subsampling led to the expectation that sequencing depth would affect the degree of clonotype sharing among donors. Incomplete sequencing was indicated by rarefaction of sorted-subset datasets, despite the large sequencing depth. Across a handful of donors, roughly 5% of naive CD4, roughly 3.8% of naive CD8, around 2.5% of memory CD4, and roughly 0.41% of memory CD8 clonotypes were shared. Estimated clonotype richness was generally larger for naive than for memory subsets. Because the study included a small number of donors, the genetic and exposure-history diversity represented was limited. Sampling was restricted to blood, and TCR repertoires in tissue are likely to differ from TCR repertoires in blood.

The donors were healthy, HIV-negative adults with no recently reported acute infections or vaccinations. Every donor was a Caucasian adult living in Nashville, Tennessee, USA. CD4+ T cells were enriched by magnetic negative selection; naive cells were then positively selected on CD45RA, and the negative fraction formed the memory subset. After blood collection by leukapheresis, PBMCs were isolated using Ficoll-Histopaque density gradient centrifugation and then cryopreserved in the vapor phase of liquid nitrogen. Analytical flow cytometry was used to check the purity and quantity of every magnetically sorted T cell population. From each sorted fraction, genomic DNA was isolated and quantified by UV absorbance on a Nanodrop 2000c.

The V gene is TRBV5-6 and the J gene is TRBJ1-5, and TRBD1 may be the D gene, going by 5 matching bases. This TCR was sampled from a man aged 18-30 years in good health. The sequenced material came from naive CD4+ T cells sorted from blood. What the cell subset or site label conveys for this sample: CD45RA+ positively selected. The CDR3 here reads CASSSGRVNQPQHF. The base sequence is TGTGCCAGCAGCTCGGGACGGGTCAATCAGCCCCAGCATTTT.